The next 25 T cell receptor beta chains were all read from a single sample in a study of blood T cells in healthy people across ages. It was with a sample-barcoded 5' primer and a J-beta primer mix that a second PCR of roughly 7 to 11 cycles was run. One entry per CDR3 protein results from TCRdb running MiXCR on the 5' RACE reads. The data hold 600,000 or so distinct CDR3 sequences, with under 30% observed a single time. Material for sequencing was blood. All receptors derive from an elderly woman in good health.

The sample holds many counts of this clonotype. The chain carries TRBV15 and TRBJ2-6; D may be TRBD1 (5 bases). Germline loops: CDR1 LNHNV, CDR2 YYDKDF (reference sequence). The CDR3 runs to 17 residues. V lost 0 bases, J lost 5 bases, and 14 bases lay in between. CDR3 protein: CATSREQGAIWANVLTF. The CDR3, as DNA: TGTGCCACCAGCAGAGAGCAAGGGGCGATCTGGGCCAACGTCCTGACTTTC.

The chain links TRBV11-2 to TRBJ2-3; the D gene is possibly TRBD1 (5 bases). The V end was cut by 3 bases, the J end by 2 bases, with 15 bases between. Germline-derived CDR1 and CDR2 are SGHAT and FQNNGV. The CDR3 is 16 amino acids. The CDR3: CASSFSVRAPTDTQYF. CDR3 bases: TGTGCCAGCAGCTTTAGTGTCAGGGCCCCCACAGATACGCAGTATTTT.

In this sample, this clonotype turned up a few times. V and J are TRBV5-5 and TRBJ2-1; TRBD2 is a possible D gene (5 bases). This CDR3 comprises 16 residues. The germline CDR1 and CDR2 sequences are SGHKS and YYEKEE (reference sequence). V was trimmed by 0 bases and J by 2 bases, leaving 12 bases between them. CDR3 residues: CASSLASAAPYNEQFF. The CDR3, as DNA: TGTGCCAGCAGCTTGGCCTCAGCGGCCCCCTACAATGAGCAGTTCTTC.

In this sample, this clonotype turned up many times. The chain uses TRBV15 and TRBJ2-5; TRBD2 matches 10 bases. CDR1 LNHNV and CDR2 YYDKDF come from the germline V gene (reference sequence). CDR3 size: 14 residues. The V and J ends lost 6 bases and 5 bases, in that order; junction bases with no gene match: 6. The CDR3 sequence is CATSLAGASETQYF. The CDR3 nucleotides are TGTGCCACCAGTCTAGCGGGGGCCTCTGAGACCCAGTACTTC.

This clonotype has at least ten counts. J is TRBJ1-1 and V is TRBV12-3 or TRBV12-4, with D maybe TRBD1 (5 bases). V gave up 3 bases and J gave up 4 bases, with 15 bases separating them. The CDR3 runs to 15 residues. In nucleotides, the CDR3 is TGTGCCAGCAGTTTGGGTAGGGGAAAGGGCACTGAAGCTTTCTTT. It codes for CASSLGRGKGTEAFF.

On this clonotype: A much larger clone lies a single base off, so this may be a read error. This chain connects TRBV28 to TRBJ2-1, with D possibly matching TRBD1 (5 bases). The CDR3 totals 13 residues. Looked up from germline, CDR1 is MDHEN and CDR2 is SYDVKM. V was cut by 5 bases and J by 13 bases, with 18 bases left in between. The CDR3 sequence: CASSVRAEETQFF. The DNA of the CDR3 is TGTGCCAGCAGTGTCAGGGCAGAAGAGACCCAGTTCTTC.

This clonotype was observed at least ten times. The V call is TRBV12-3 or TRBV12-4, the J call TRBJ1-1; possible D gene TRBD1, 5 bases. The V gene lost 6 bases and the J gene lost 1 base, with 15 bases spanning the gap. The CDR3 is 15 residues long. The CDR3 is CASSPLKGQNTEAFF. The CDR3 bases are TGTGCCAGCAGCCCACTTAAGGGGCAGAACACTGAAGCTTTCTTT.

CDR3 residues: CASSPGGRTPNEKLFF. The CDR3 DNA reads TGTGCCAGCAGCCCAGGAGGTCGGACACCTAATGAAAAACTGTTTTTT. V and J are TRBV9 and TRBJ1-4; weak D call: TRBD1 (5 bases). The length of the CDR3 is 16 residues. Germline lookup yields CDR1 SGDLS and CDR2 YYNGEE. V was shortened by 4 bases and J by 3 bases, with 16 bases between the two germline ends.

The chain recombines TRBV7-3 with TRBJ2-3, with D possibly matching TRBD2 (5 bases). Germline assignment: CDR1 SGHTA and CDR2 FQGTGA. CDR3 size: 19 residues. V was shortened by 4 bases and J by 5 bases, with 28 bases between the two germline ends. This CDR3 is CASSSLTLNDYWAGDTQYF. CDR3 DNA: TGTGCCAGCAGCTCCCTGACCCTCAATGACTATTGGGCGGGAGATACGCAGTATTTT.

The sample holds one count of this clonotype. This sequence may be a read error, since a much larger clone differs from it by one base. This chain uses TRBV5-6 with TRBJ2-1; 9 bases are shared with TRBD2. This CDR3 region has 15 residues. J was trimmed by 8 bases and V by 0 bases; bases with no gene match: 6. CDR1 and CDR2 (germline): SGHDT, YYEEEE. CDR3 region: CASSLGAGGTHEQFF. The CDR3 DNA reads as TGTGCCAGCAGCTTGGGGGCGGGGGGGACGCATGAGCAGTTCTTC.

Of note for this clonotype: One base away lies a much larger clone, so this may be a sequencing read error. The V and J genes are TRBV30 and TRBJ1-2, with unresolved D. This CDR3 contains 13 residues. Trimming stripped 5 bases from V and 1 base from J, with 11 bases between. Germline V gene sequence: CDR1 GTSNPN, CDR2 SVGIG (reference sequence). In nucleotides, the CDR3 is TGTGCCTGGGGTACGGACGTTAACTATGGCTACACCTTC. Translating gives CAWGTDVNYGYTF. Supplemented by reference TRBV30 and TRBJ1-2, the full variable domain reads SQTIHQWPATLVQPVGSPLSLECTVEGTSNPNLYWYRQAAGRGLQLLFYSVGIGQISSEVPQNLSASRPQDRQFILSSKKLLLSDSGFYLCAWGTDVNYGYTFGSGTRLTVV.

The chain is built from TRBV10-3 and TRBJ1-2; no clear D gene. This CDR3 region has 16 residues. The germline V and J ends were trimmed by 1 base and 0 bases, with 12 bases remaining between them. The germline V gene has CDR1 ENHRY and CDR2 SYGVKD. In DNA form, the CDR3 reads TGTGCCATCAGTGAGTATCTGGAGCAGACTAACTATGGCTACACCTTC. Its protein product is CAISEYLEQTNYGYTF.

This clonotype was seen a single time. Its ends do not fully match the called genes, so a read error is possible. The V gene is TRBV7-2, the J gene TRBJ2-1; 10 bases are a match to TRBD2. The CDR3 loop spans 16 amino acids. Germline lookup yields CDR1 SGHTA and CDR2 FQGNSA. The CDR3: CASSLGGAGGQDEQFF. CDR3 sequence (DNA): TGCGCCAGCAGCCTTGGAGGAGCGGGGGGGCAGGATGAGCAGTTCTTC.

At least ten counts were recorded for this clonotype. The chain links TRBV29-1 to TRBJ1-2; 9 bases map to TRBD1. The germline V gene has CDR1 SQVTM and CDR2 ANQGSEA. The CDR3 length is 12 residues. With 8 bases clipped from V and 3 bases from J, the junction kept 4 bases outside the gene matches. The CDR3 bases are TGCAGCACTCGGACAGGGGACTATGGCTACACCTTC. Protein product: CSTRTGDYGYTF.

This clonotype was picked up many times. This chain connects TRBV20-1 to TRBJ1-2; unclear D gene. Trimming removed 0 bases at V and 1 base at J, with 6 bases between. Per the germline V gene, CDR1 is DFQATT and CDR2 is SNEGSKA (reference sequence). This CDR3 is built from 13 residues. The CDR3 here is CSAREGDNYGYTF. The CDR3, as DNA: TGCAGTGCTAGAGAGGGTGATAACTATGGCTACACCTTC.

This clonotype was recorded at least ten times. The chain combines TRBV20-1 with TRBJ2-5; 8 nucleotides line up with TRBD1. With V trimmed by 5 bases and J by 6 bases, 8 bases remained unmatched. Germline V lookup: CDR1 DFQATT, CDR2 SNEGSKA (reference sequence). The CDR3 covers 13 residues. The CDR3 DNA reads TGCAGTGCTGAGGGACAGGAAAGGCAGACCCAGTACTTC. It is translated as CSAEGQERQTQYF.

The sample holds many counts of this clonotype. The V gene is TRBV20-1, the J gene TRBJ2-7, with D possibly TRBD1 on 6 matching bases. The CDR3 length is 14 residues. Germline CDR1 DFQATT, CDR2 SNEGSKA (reference sequence). The V and J ends lost 0 bases and 0 bases respectively, with 9 bases between them. CDR3 protein: CSARDARGSYEQYF. The CDR3, as DNA: TGCAGTGCTAGAGATGCCAGGGGCTCCTACGAGCAGTACTTC.

This chain uses TRBV7-6 with TRBJ1-4; D uncertain. Germline CDR1 reads SGHVS; CDR2 reads FNYEAQ. Trimming cost V 5 bases and J 5 bases, with 6 bases left between them. The CDR3 loop spans 12 amino acids. CDR3 loop: CASSHVNEKLFF. The CDR3 coding sequence is TGTGCCAGCAGCCACGTGAATGAAAAACTGTTTTTT. Combining the CDR3 with reference TRBV7-6 and TRBJ1-4 gives the whole variable domain GAGVSQSPRYKVTKRGQDVALRCDPISGHVSLYWYRQALGQGPEFLTYFNYEAQQDKSGLPNDRFSAERPEGSISTLTIQRTEQRDSAMYRCASSHVNEKLFFGSGTQLSVL.

As to this clonotype: A much larger clone lies a single base off, so this may be a read error. The V gene is TRBV7-2, the J gene TRBJ2-7, with TRBD2 matching over 10 bases. CDR1 and CDR2 from the germline V gene are SGHTA and FQGNSA. The CDR3 is 20 amino acids. The junction had 28 bases not matched to a gene; V was cut back by 7 bases and J by 7 bases. CDR3 DNA sequence: TGTGCCAGCACCAAAAGATCTAGCGGGGGCTCTCTGCTCCCCTACAATGAGCAGTACTTC. Amino acids: CASTKRSSGGSLLPYNEQYF.

This clonotype was detected ten times or more. The rearrangement uses TRBV9 and TRBJ1-6, with a tentative D call TRBD1 (5 bases). The CDR3 has 14 residues. Per germline, CDR1 SGDLS and CDR2 YYNGEE. Trimming shortened V by 2 bases and J by 7 bases, and 10 bases separated the two germline ends. CDR3 sequence (DNA): TGTGCCAGCAGCGTCGGACACTCCAATTCACCCCTCCACTTT. This codes for CASSVGHSNSPLHF. Full variable domain (remainder filled in from reference TRBV9 and TRBJ1-6): DSGVTQTPKHLITATGQRVTLRCSPRSGDLSVYWYQQSLDQGLQFLIQYYNGEERAKGNILERFSAQQFPDLHSELNLSSLELGDSALYFCASSVGHSNSPLHFGNGTRLTVT.

This clonotype came up many times. Just one base apart from a much larger clone, this may be a read error. The CDR3 DNA reads as TGTGCCAGCAGCCTCTGCCCGGGGACTCAAGAGACCCAGTACTTC. The encoded protein is CASSLCPGTQETQYF. This sequence joins TRBV7-2 and TRBJ2-5; D might be TRBD2 (6 bases). The CDR3 loop spans 15 amino acids. V was cut by 5 bases and J by 2 bases, with 15 bases left in between. Germline-derived CDR1 and CDR2 are SGHTA and FQGNSA. The entire variable domain, with the rest obtained from reference TRBV7-2 and TRBJ2-5, is as follows: GAGVSQSPSNKVTEKGKDVELRCDPISGHTALYWYRQSLGQGLEFLIYFQGNSAPDKSGLPSDRFSAERTGGSVSTLTIQRTQQEDSAVYLCASSLCPGTQETQYFGPGTRLLVL.

The chain recombines TRBV21-1 with TRBJ2-1; the D call TRBD2 from the table was never checked on the DNA. TRBV21-1 is a recognized pseudogene. This CDR3 region has 17 residues. The CDR3 nucleotides are TGTGCCAGCAGCGCCTCCTCGGGACTAGCAGGAGTTAGTGAGCAGTTCTTC. Encoded protein: CASSASSGLAGVSEQFF.

This clonotype was seen more than once but under ten times. V gene TRBV3-1 combines with J gene TRBJ2-1, with 9 bases identical to TRBD1. The V segment lost 3 bases and the J segment 7 bases; nucleotides outside the gene matches: 4. CDR3 size: 14 residues. The germline gives CDR1 LGHDT, CDR2 YNNKEL (reference sequence). CDR3 coding DNA: TGTGCCAGCAGCCATGGGACAGGGACAAATGAGCAGTTCTTC. The encoded protein is CASSHGTGTNEQFF.

This clonotype came up many times. CDR3: CSARDYGDYGYTF. CDR3 in DNA: TGCAGTGCTAGAGATTACGGGGACTATGGCTACACCTTC. This chain connects TRBV20-1 to TRBJ1-2; D is ambiguous. V lost 0 bases and J 3 bases, leaving 8 bases between the germline ends. CDR1 is DFQATT and CDR2 is SNEGSKA in the germline V gene (reference sequence). This CDR3 is 13 amino acids long.

Many counts were recorded for this clonotype. The rearrangement joins TRBV7-8 to TRBJ1-4; no definite D call. Trimming removed 7 bases at V and 2 bases at J, with 17 bases between. CDR1 SGHVS and CDR2 FQNEAQ come from the germline V gene. The CDR3 length is 16 residues. The CDR3 sequence is CASTHGAESTNEKLFF. CDR3 bases: TGTGCCAGCACCCACGGCGCGGAGAGCACTAATGAAAAACTGTTTTTT.